The rows below give T cell receptor beta chains drawn from one sample of a study of T cells after yellow fever vaccination. TCRdb redid the calling of the 5' RACE reads with MiXCR, one entry per CDR3 protein. The sample lists about 340,000 distinct CDR3 sequences, 3% to 4.5% occurring once. Source: PBMCs, taken 5 days after the yellow fever booster vaccination. Source of these receptors: a man younger than 35 who received the YFV17D yellow fever vaccine. The CDR3 runs from the conserved cysteine through the conserved F or W. D genes are given only for firm matches. Not all rows give a size; the values are once, few, many and, for expanded clones, a class.

v_call	d_call	j_call	clone_size	cdr3_nt	cdr3_aa
TRBV5-1	.	TRBJ2-7	many	TGCGCCAGCAGCTTTCAGAAGCCCTACGAGCAGTACTTC	CASSFQKPYEQYF
TRBV7-2	.	TRBJ1-1	few	TGTGCCAGCAGCTTAGTCGTCCTGGACACTGAAGCTTTCTTT	CASSLVVLDTEAFF
TRBV6-1	TRBD1	TRBJ1-2	many	TGTGCCAGCAGTGACCCGGGACAGGGGACCTATGGCTACACCTTC	CASSDPGQGTYGYTF
TRBV6-5	.	TRBJ1-6	few	TGTGCCAGCAGTTACTCTAGGGCTCGAAAAGGTTCACCCCTCCACTTT	CASSYSRARKGSPLHF
TRBV5-1	.	TRBJ2-2	.	TGCGCCAGCAGCCGACGGTCCCTTGCTGGCACCGGGGAGCTGTTTTTT	CASSRRSLAGTGELFF
TRBV7-9	.	TRBJ2-3	many	TGTGCCAGCAGCTCCAAAGGGGGAGTAGATACGCAGTATTTT	CASSSKGGVDTQYF
TRBV12-5	.	TRBJ1-5	many	TGTGCTAGTGGTTCAACAGGGACGAGCAATCAGCCCCAGCATTTT	CASGSTGTSNQPQHF
TRBV6-1	.	TRBJ1-5	many	TGTGCCAGCAGTGAAGGGGAGCTCCGGGAGAGCAATCAGCCCCAGCATTTT	CASSEGELRESNQPQHF
TRBV5-6	.	TRBJ2-3	many	TGTGCCAGCAGCTTCGACGCCGGGGCGTCAGATACGCAGTATTTT	CASSFDAGASDTQYF
TRBV18	.	TRBJ1-2	few	TGTGCCAGCTCACCACCGACTTCCTATGGCTACACCTTC	CASSPPTSYGYTF
TRBV9	TRBD1	TRBJ2-2	many	TGTGCCAGCAGCACACGGGACAGGGACACCGGGGAGCTGTTTTTT	CASSTRDRDTGELFF
TRBV5-1	.	TRBJ1-1	few	TGCGCCAGCACCGGGACCTCCATTAACACTGAAGCTTTCTTT	CASTGTSINTEAFF
TRBV18	TRBD2	TRBJ2-2	.	TGTGCCAGCTCACCTCTGGGACTAGCGGCGTCGATCACCGGGGAGCTGTTTTTT	CASSPLGLAASITGELFF
TRBV20-1	TRBD2	TRBJ2-1	few	TGCAGTGTTGTCAGCGGGGGCCCTTTGGATGAGCAGTTCTTC	CSVVSGGPLDEQFF
TRBV7-9	TRBD2	TRBJ2-1	few	TGTGCCAGCAGAACGGCTAGCGGTAATGAGCAGTTCTTC	CASRTASGNEQFF
TRBV28	.	TRBJ2-5	many	TGTGCCAGCAGTTTACTTTTGGGCCAAGAGACCCAGTACTTC	CASSLLLGQETQYF